This T cell receptor (beta chain) was sequenced in a study of cytomegalovirus exposure and HLA in healthy donors. V lost 4 bases and J 4 bases, leaving 8 bases between the germline ends. This CDR3 is 12 amino acids long. The germline CDR1 and CDR2 sequences are SGHNT and YYREEE (reference sequence). Study-level findings and limits: In vitro assays verified that a few CMV-associated chains recognized CMV antigens specifically.

The PCR was carried out with 60 Vbeta primers and 13 Jbeta primers. The data were produced by immunoSEQ multiplex PCR, yet TCRdb's version contains in-frame clones alone and is incomplete. The data show 150,000 to 200,000 clones, approximately 9.5% seen once. Concerning this clone: Its antigen is not known.

The chain joins TRBV5-4 to TRBJ1-1; no firm D call. This clonotype was sampled from a woman younger than 45 in good health and CMV-seropositive. Specimen: PBMCs. CDR3 protein: CASSLYGTEAFF. The CDR3 DNA follows: TGTGCCAGCAGCCTATACGGCACTGAAGCTTTCTTT.